Given below is one T cell receptor beta chain in context. Its cognate antigen is unknown. Germline-derived CDR1 and CDR2 are MGHRA and YSYEKL. The CDR3 is 14 amino acids. This record belongs to a study of T cells expressing NK-cell markers. Study as a whole: Sorted T-cell subsets CD3+CD56+NKG2C+, CD3+CD56+NKG2C- and CD3+CD56-NKG2C+ were TCR beta-sequenced. Most of the eight sequenced donors were HCMV-seropositive; one was seronegative. Study-wide points: It was still unclear whether expanded NKG2C+ T cell clones were HCMV specific. Six or seven donors showed dominant NKG2C+ clonotypes comprising about 1.0-7.5% of their CD8+ T cells.

One entry per CDR3 protein, without DNA, is what TCRdb gives after re-calling the 5' RACE reads. The table for this sample gives some 440,000 distinct CDR3 sequences. This chain uses TRBV4-1 with TRBJ2-1; the D call of TRBD1 rests on TCRdb alone, since no DNA is present to check it. Material: blood T cells: a sorted CD56 or NKG2C T cell subset, CD4+ or CD8+ T cells, or bulk PBMC T cells (not recorded which). This sequence was found in a woman aged 45-60 years in good health. CDR3 region: CASSRRADYNEQFF.